The next 16 T cell receptor beta chains were all read from a single sample in a study of blood T cells in healthy people across ages. The second PCR ran roughly 6 to 11 cycles with a sample-barcoded 5' primer and J-beta primers. MiXCR, applied by TCRdb to the 5' RACE reads, yields one record per CDR3 protein. Among about 570,000 distinct CDR3 sequences listed, 25% to 30% were seen once. Sequenced: blood. The receptors shown here come from a woman between 65 and 79 years old in good health.

V and J are TRBV7-2 and TRBJ1-2; 7 bases agree with TRBD1. The ends lost 5 bases at V and 0 bases at J; junction bases unmatched: 9. The CDR3 contains 16 residues. From germline, CDR1 is SGHTA and CDR2 FQGNSA. This CDR3 is CASSTQGFNTNYGYTF. The CDR3 bases are TGTGCCAGCAGCACACAGGGGTTTAATACTAACTATGGCTACACCTTC.

The table lists this clonotype with a few counts. The chain links TRBV29-1 to TRBJ2-5; D gene uncertain. Germline loops: CDR1 SQVTM, CDR2 ANQGSEA. CDR3 length equals 16 residues. V lost 1 base and J lost 4, with 19 bases in between. CDR3 sequence reads: CSVEGATLVARETQYF. In DNA form, the CDR3 reads TGCAGCGTTGAAGGCGCAACGTTAGTGGCTCGAGAGACCCAGTACTTC.

This clonotype was observed a handful of times. The chain combines TRBV7-2 with TRBJ2-7; 11 bases are a match to TRBD2. Germline V gene lookup returns CDR1 SGHTA and CDR2 FQGNSA. This CDR3 contains 15 residues. J gave up 5 bases and V 3 bases, and 6 bases lay outside the gene matches. For the CDR3, the DNA is TGTGCCAGCAGCTTGGGTAGCGGGGGGGCGGACGAGCAGTACTTC. It translates to CASSLGSGGADEQYF.

J is TRBJ1-4 and V is TRBV27; D call uncertain. CDR1 and CDR2 from the germline V gene are MNHEY and SMNVEV (reference sequence). This CDR3 spans 15 amino acids. Trimming took 2 bases from V and 5 from J, leaving 12 bases between them. CDR3 residues: CASSLGRQFNEKLFF. CDR3 sequence (DNA): TGTGCCAGCAGTTTAGGTCGGCAGTTCAATGAAAAACTGTTTTTT.

The rearrangement joins TRBV7-2 to TRBJ2-1; 8 bases are shared with TRBD2. Unmatched junction bases numbered 7, after V lost 3 bases and J lost 0 bases. CDR3 size: 17 residues. Per the germline V gene, CDR1 is SGHTA and CDR2 is FQGNSA. CDR3 protein: CASSFLAGGFSYNEQFF. The CDR3 DNA follows: TGTGCCAGCAGCTTCCTGGCGGGGGGCTTCTCCTACAATGAGCAGTTCTTC.

This clonotype showed up just a few times. This chain connects TRBV5-5 to TRBJ1-2, with no clear D. Germline values: CDR1 SGHKS, CDR2 YYEKEE (reference sequence). The CDR3 loop spans 17 amino acids. The V gene lost 4 bases and the J gene lost 4 bases, with 23 bases spanning the gap. The CDR3 is CASSRLLNLVGSYGYTF. In DNA form, the CDR3 reads TGTGCCAGCAGCCGACTTTTGAACCTGGTGGGTTCCTATGGCTACACCTTC.

There are a few counts of this clonotype. The chain has TRBV5-5 and TRBJ2-3; D is unresolved. Germline V gene data show CDR1 as SGHKS and CDR2 as YYEKEE (reference sequence). V gave up 7 bases and J gave up 6 bases, with 6 bases separating them. The CDR3 sequence is 10 residues long. CDR3 region: CASGWDTQYF. The DNA for the CDR3 is TGTGCCAGCGGCTGGGATACGCAGTATTTT.

This chain connects TRBV6-6 to TRBJ1-4; D gene uncertain. This CDR3 is built from 14 residues. V was trimmed by 7 bases and J by 0 bases, leaving 9 bases between them. Germline V gene sequence: CDR1 MNHNY, CDR2 SVGAGI (reference sequence). CDR3 bases: TGTGCCAGCACCGCTCCTGCAACTAATGAAAAACTGTTTTTT. Translating it yields CASTAPATNEKLFF.

The J gene is TRBJ2-1, the V gene TRBV20-1, with D tentatively TRBD1 or TRBD2 (6 bases each). The ends were cut back, 5 bases at V and 4 bases at J, with 18 bases in the middle. CDR3 length: 15 residues. The germline CDR1 and CDR2 sequences are DFQATT and SNEGSKA (reference sequence). The CDR3, as DNA: TGCAGTGCTCCCCCCGGTGGGGGGCCTTACAATGAGCAGTTCTTC. Its translation is CSAPPGGGPYNEQFF.

The rearrangement links TRBV12-3 or TRBV12-4 to TRBJ2-4, with 10 bases fitting TRBD1. CDR3 length equals 14 residues. Unmatched junction bases numbered 3, after V lost 9 bases and J lost 1 base. CDR3 region: CASRQGAAKNIQYF. CDR3 DNA: TGTGCCAGTAGACAGGGGGCGGCCAAAAACATTCAGTACTTC.

The chain uses TRBV5-1 and TRBJ1-3, with 7 bases identical to TRBD1. The CDR3 is 14 amino acids. Trimming cost V 4 bases and J 1 base; bases outside gene matches: 2. Germline loops: CDR1 SGHRS, CDR2 YFSETQ. The CDR3: CASSTTGSGNTIYF. The CDR3 DNA sequence: TGCGCCAGCAGCACGACAGGGTCTGGAAACACCATATATTTT. Full variable domain (remainder filled in from reference TRBV5-1 and TRBJ1-3): KAGVTQTPRYLIKTRGQQVTLSCSPISGHRSVSWYQQTPGQGLQFLFEYFSETQRNKGNFPGRFSGRQFSNSRSEMNVSTLELGDSALYLCASSTTGSGNTIYFGEGSWLTVV.

This clonotype was observed a handful of times. The chain links TRBV14 to TRBJ2-5; possibly TRBD1 or TRBD2 for D (6 bases each). The CDR3 contains 14 residues. Looked up from germline, CDR1 is SGHDN and CDR2 is FVKESK. The ends were cut back, 7 bases at V and 4 bases at J, with 16 bases in the middle. DNA of the CDR3: TGTGCCAGCAACAAGGGGGGTAGCGGAGAGACCCAGTACTTC. Its translation is CASNKGGSGETQYF.

The chain combines TRBV9 with TRBJ2-1, with D perhaps assigned TRBD1 or TRBD2 (5 bases each). Germline CDR1 SGDLS, CDR2 YYNGEE. V lost 0 bases, J lost 2 bases, and 12 bases lay in between. CDR3 length: 16 residues. CDR3 nucleotides: TGTGCCAGCAGCGTAGTAGTGCAGGGACCCTACAATGAGCAGTTCTTC. Protein product: CASSVVVQGPYNEQFF.

This clonotype was picked up one time. The J gene is TRBJ2-2, the V gene TRBV6-6, with D uncertain. Trimming left V 3 bases short and J 10 bases short, with 6 bases between. The CDR3 is 11 amino acids. The germline V gene encodes CDR1 MNHNY and CDR2 SVGAGI (reference sequence). The CDR3 coding sequence is TGTGCCAGCAGTTATTACGAGGAGCTGTTTTTT. Protein product: CASSYYEELFF.

There are a few counts of this clonotype. The chain is built from TRBV5-1 and TRBJ2-7; D call uncertain. The CDR3 is made up of 13 amino acids. Per germline, CDR1 SGHRS and CDR2 YFSETQ. V was pared by 2 bases and J by 3 bases, with 9 bases between. CDR3 in amino acids: CASSLPDGYEQYF. Here the CDR3 DNA reads TGCGCCAGCAGCTTACCGGACGGCTACGAGCAGTACTTC.

This clonotype has only a few counts. The chain joins TRBV5-5 to TRBJ2-7, with 7 bases identical to TRBD1. Looked up from germline, CDR1 is SGHKS and CDR2 is YYEKEE (reference sequence). With 0 bases clipped from V and 1 base from J, the junction kept 4 bases outside the gene matches. There are 15 residues in the CDR3. The CDR3 spells CASSLGDSVSYEQYF. CDR3 nucleotide sequence: TGTGCCAGCAGCTTGGGGGACAGCGTTTCCTACGAGCAGTACTTC. Supplemented by reference TRBV5-5 and TRBJ2-7, the full variable domain reads DAGVTQSPTHLIKTRGQQVTLRCSPISGHKSVSWYQQVLGQGPQFIFQYYEKEERGRGNFPDRFSARQFPNYSSELNVNALLLGDSALYLCASSLGDSVSYEQYFGPGTRLTVT.